This T cell receptor beta chain stems from a study of control samples from healthy donors and cancer patients. The repertoire was sequenced with immunoSEQ multiplex PCR; TCRdb's copy has only in-frame clones and lacks some. The sample shows 150,000 to 200,000 clones, just over 85% of them seen only once. The germline gives CDR1 MNHEY, CDR2 SMNVEV (reference sequence). The CDR3 runs to 16 residues. V lost 2 bases to trimming and J lost 7 bases; unmatched junction nucleotides: 12. The origin of this receptor is a man aged 18 to 35 in good health. The sample consisted of blood. The chain uses TRBV27 and TRBJ2-7, with 9 bases lining up with TRBD2. The CDR3 here is CASSLNQAGGPGEQYF. The CDR3 DNA reads as TGTGCCAGCAGTTTAAATCAGGCGGGGGGGCCGGGTGAGCAGTACTTC.